This T cell receptor beta chain was obtained from a study of CD8 T cells in ankylosing spondylitis. Study-level points and caveats: Blood from ankylosing spondylitis patients appeared to carry a characteristic eight-variant TCR beta motif. There was reportedly significant enrichment of clones that were disease-linked in matched ankylosing spondylitis synovial fluid.

CDR3 length equals 13 residues. CDR1 is SEHNR, CDR2 FQNEAQ, per germline (reference sequence). Deletions cut 8 bases from V and 1 base from J, with 12 bases between. In its sample, this clonotype was seen a few times. The antigen is undetermined. For TCR beta, libraries came from quantitative 5'-RACE with molecular barcodes. TCRdb passed the 5' RACE reads through MiXCR, listing each CDR3 protein once. The data contain about 360,000 distinct CDR3 sequences, approximately 20% of them singletons. The specimen sequenced was blood, either unsorted or a sorted T cell fraction (not recorded which). This receptor was identified in a male donor with ankylosing spondylitis or in good health (not recorded which). The chain has TRBV7-9 and TRBJ2-7; a weak D match, TRBD2 (6 bases). Written as DNA, the CDR3 is TGTGCCAGCGCGGGGCTCGGATCCTACGAGCAGTACTTC. Translating it yields CASAGLGSYEQYF.